This TCR beta chain was recorded in a study of shared clonotypes between healthy human individuals (dated by TCRdb to the early 2020s). The study in broad terms: Three men and two women, aged 18 to 49 years, made up the cohort. For each donor, three plates each were used for CD4 naive and CD4 memory, two plates were used for CD8 naive, and one plate was used for CD8 memory. Libraries were prepared and TCR repertoires were sequenced by different laboratories using diverse techniques, in order to increase sequencing depth and limit assay-specific biases. Leukapheresis yielded between about 0.94 and 8.9 billion PBMCs per donor. To estimate repertoire size and how much clonotype sharing occurs between individuals, the study deeply sequenced the blood TCR repertoires of five healthy adults. The investigation overall reported the following: Higher generation probabilities were observed for clonotypes shared by all four sorted-subset donors than for non-shared clonotypes. Based on pairwise subsampling, the degree of clonotype sharing among donors was expected to be affected by sequencing depth. When a handful of donors were compared, the shared fraction of clonotypes was 5% to 6.5% for naive CD4, 3.5% to 4% for naive CD8, 2% to 2.5% for memory CD4, and under 0.5% for memory CD8. The small number of donors limited the genetic and exposure-history diversity represented. Even with the large sequencing depth, rarefaction of the sorted-subset datasets indicated that sequencing was incomplete. Sampling was restricted to blood, and TCR repertoires in tissue are likely to differ from TCR repertoires in blood. Naive subsets generally had larger estimated clonotype richness than memory subsets did.

CD8 naive samples were obtained by positive selection for CCR7 among CD45RO-negative cells, yielding a CD45RA+CCR7+ population from which TemRA cells were excluded. Donors were healthy HIV-negative adults with no recently reported acute infections or vaccinations. All donors were Caucasian adults living in Nashville, Tennessee, USA. After blood collection by leukapheresis, PBMCs were isolated using Ficoll-Histopaque density gradient centrifugation and then cryopreserved in the vapor phase of liquid nitrogen. Analytical flow cytometry was used to check the purity and quantity of each magnetically sorted T cell population. Genomic DNA was isolated from every sorted fraction and measured by UV absorbance on a Nanodrop 2000c. A word on this clone: Its antigen is unknown. Base qualities are not provided; no much larger clone lies one nucleotide away.

TCR CDR3 regions were amplified from genomic DNA by multiplex PCR using the deep immunoSEQ assay. Extracted genomic DNA from each cell subset was distributed evenly across all wells of several immunoSEQ 96-well plates, and each plate was treated as a replicate. Each replicate PCR for sorted subsets received about 210 ng genomic DNA, equal to about 30,000 T cell genomes. Purified libraries were measured with a Qubit 3.0 fluorometer, size-checked on a Bioanalyzer 2100, and measured again with the KAPA Library Quantification kit. Every immunoSEQ 96-well plate was sequenced on a separate single-read 150-cycle Illumina NextSeq 550 flow cell. The study's own analysis went as follows. Because the immunoSEQ output included only junctional sequences and no quality scores, the filtering could not be the same as the filtering used for full-length reads. To assign V/J genes and CDR3, sequences were annotated against IMGT germline references using PyIR, a Python wrapper for IgBLAST v1.9. Any read was removed if the V/J assignment was weak (E-value above 1e-6), the CDR3 was missing, or the read contained stop codons, out-of-frame junctions, or ambiguous translated residues. V3J clonotypes were defined by identical inferred V gene, J gene, and CDR3 amino acid sequence. Percentage overlap between repertoires was computed as shared unique clonotypes divided by the size of the smaller repertoire. Richness of each repertoire was evaluated using RTK rarefaction, the Chao1 estimator, and Recon v2.1 estimates of unobserved clonotypes. For all TCRbeta clonotypes obtained by the gDNA method from a few donors, generation probabilities were computed with OLGA. In TCRdb, the immuneACCESS table is reduced to in-frame sequences with V and J assigned. These tables do not hold every clone; where another copy was compared, an unresolved V gene accounts for under half, and the others remain unexplained. From that table come the V and J calls and clone size; the DNA was used to work out D and trimming. The sample table records about 1,800,000 clones; roughly 95% of these occur just once. Jointly, the top ten make up roughly 1% of the sample.

The junction carries 15 bases between V and J, which are trimmed by 0 bases and 1 base respectively. CDR3 length: 17 amino acids, cysteine to phenylalanine. This entry keeps only the CDR3 DNA: 51 bases, framed from base 1. Reading the germline V gene gives CDR1 SGDLS and CDR2 YYNGEE. This clonotype was obtained from a young man in good health. Recombination connected TRBV9 to TRBJ2-3; the D segment is perhaps TRBD1 or TRBD2, each sharing 6 matched bases. Sequencing was done on a sample of naive CD8+ T cells sorted from blood. The cell subset or site label, read with the paper, signifies: CD45RA+CCR7+. The DNA is as follows: TGTGCCAGCAGCGTAGCTATGGCGGAGGGGGGCACAGATACGCAGTATTTT. It specifies CASSVAMAEGGTDTQYF. Joined to the reference TRBV9 and TRBJ2-3 proteins, this CDR3 gives the full variable domain: DSGVTQTPKHLITATGQRVTLRCSPRSGDLSVYWYQQSLDQGLQFLIQYYNGEERAKGNILERFSAQQFPDLHSELNLSSLELGDSALYFCASSVAMAEGGTDTQYFGPGTRLTVL.